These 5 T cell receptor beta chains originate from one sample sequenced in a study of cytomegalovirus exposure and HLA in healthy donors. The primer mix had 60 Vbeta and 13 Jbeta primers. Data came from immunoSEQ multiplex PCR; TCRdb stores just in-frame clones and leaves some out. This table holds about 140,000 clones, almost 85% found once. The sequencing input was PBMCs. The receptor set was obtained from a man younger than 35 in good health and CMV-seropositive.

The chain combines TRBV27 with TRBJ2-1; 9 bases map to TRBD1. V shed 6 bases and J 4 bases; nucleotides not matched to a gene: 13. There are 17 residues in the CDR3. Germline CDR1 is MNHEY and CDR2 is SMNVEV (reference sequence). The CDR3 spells CASRSGRGTGTYNEQFF. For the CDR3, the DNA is TGTGCCAGCAGGTCCGGTCGAGGGACAGGGACTTACAATGAGCAGTTCTTC.

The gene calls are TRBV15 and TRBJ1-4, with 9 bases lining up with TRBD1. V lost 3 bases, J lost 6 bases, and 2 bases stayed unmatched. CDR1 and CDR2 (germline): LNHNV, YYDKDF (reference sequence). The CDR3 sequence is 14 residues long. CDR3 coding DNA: TGTGCCACCAGCAGGACAGGGGGAGATGAAAAACTGTTTTTT. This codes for CATSRTGGDEKLFF.

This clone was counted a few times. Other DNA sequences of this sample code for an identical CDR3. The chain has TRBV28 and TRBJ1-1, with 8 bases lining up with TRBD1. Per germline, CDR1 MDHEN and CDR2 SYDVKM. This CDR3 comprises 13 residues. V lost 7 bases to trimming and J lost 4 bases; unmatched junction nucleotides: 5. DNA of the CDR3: TGTGCCAGCACCTTAACAGGGGGCACTGAAGCTTTCTTT. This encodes CASTLTGGTEAFF.

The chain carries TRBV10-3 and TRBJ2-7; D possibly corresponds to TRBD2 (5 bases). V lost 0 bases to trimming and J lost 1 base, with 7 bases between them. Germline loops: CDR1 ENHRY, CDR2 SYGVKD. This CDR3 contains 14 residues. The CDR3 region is CAISESRDSYEQYF. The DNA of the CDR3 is TGTGCCATCAGTGAGTCTCGGGATTCCTACGAGCAGTACTTC.

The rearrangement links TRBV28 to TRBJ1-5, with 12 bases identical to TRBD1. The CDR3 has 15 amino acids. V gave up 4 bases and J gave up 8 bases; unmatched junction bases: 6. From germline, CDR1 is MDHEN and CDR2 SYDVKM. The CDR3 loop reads CASSSGTGGREPQHF. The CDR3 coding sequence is TGTGCCAGCAGTTCCGGGACAGGGGGCAGGGAGCCCCAGCATTTT.